Shown below are 15 T cell receptor beta chains from a single sample sequenced in a study of T cell responses to AZD1222 COVID-19 vaccine. Assay: immunoSEQ multiplex PCR; the TCRdb copy retains only in-frame clones and omits some. The table has 130,000 or so clones, roughly 91% seen once; the top ten hold around 1%. The sequencing here drew on peripheral blood, taken 28 days after the second AZD1222 dose. Every receptor here comes from an adult who received the AZD1222 COVID-19 vaccine.

This rearrangement joins TRBV27 to TRBJ1-2; D is uncertain. Trimming removed 5 bases from V and 4 bases from J, with 17 bases in between. The germline gives CDR1 MNHEY, CDR2 SMNVEV (reference sequence). There are 15 residues in the CDR3. DNA of the CDR3: TGTGCCAGCAGTCCCCTAGATGGGAGTCTCTATGGCTACACCTTC. It specifies CASSPLDGSLYGYTF.

J is TRBJ2-1 and V is TRBV5-1; 11 bases match TRBD2. Per the germline V gene, CDR1 is SGHRS and CDR2 is YFSETQ. V lost 4 bases and J lost 4; bases outside the gene matches: 7. The CDR3 loop spans 16 amino acids. CDR3 coding DNA: TGCGCCAGCAGCCCCTCCGGGACTAGCGGTTACAATGAGCAGTTCTTC. Translated: CASSPSGTSGYNEQFF.

This chain connects TRBV18 to TRBJ2-7; TRBD1 matches at 12 bases. The ends lost 2 bases at V and 1 base at J; junction bases unmatched: 6. Germline CDR1 is KGHSH and CDR2 is LQKENI. The CDR3 has 17 amino acids. Written as DNA, the CDR3 is TGTGCCAGCTCACCAGGGGGGGACAGGGGGCTTTCCTACGAGCAGTACTTC. Its protein is CASSPGGDRGLSYEQYF.

The chain recombines TRBV27 with TRBJ2-7; D remains ambiguous. Germline V gene sequence: CDR1 MNHEY, CDR2 SMNVEV (reference sequence). The CDR3 has 13 residues. The germline V and J ends were trimmed by 2 bases and 0 bases, with 5 bases remaining between them. CDR3 DNA: TGTGCCAGCAGTTTAAAGCCCTCCTACGAGCAGTACTTC. Translating it yields CASSLKPSYEQYF.

The chain carries TRBV6-2 or TRBV6-3 and TRBJ2-7; 10 bases are shared with TRBD2. CDR1 is MNHEY and CDR2 is SVGEGT in the germline V gene. The CDR3 spans 19 residues. With 2 bases clipped from V and 3 bases from J, the junction kept 16 bases outside the gene matches. CDR3 in amino acids: CASSYAHPSGRSRSYEQYF. The CDR3 nucleotides read TGTGCCAGCAGTTACGCACACCCTAGCGGGAGAAGTCGGAGCTACGAGCAGTACTTC.

This rearrangement joins TRBV2 to TRBJ1-2; 7 bases are a match to TRBD1. Germline CDR1 SNHLY, CDR2 FYNNEI. With 6 bases clipped from V and 5 bases from J, the junction kept 6 bases outside the gene matches. The CDR3 totals 13 residues. The CDR3 coding sequence is TGTGCCAGCAGCCGGGGACAGAATTATGGCTACACCTTC. It is translated as CASSRGQNYGYTF.

This clone was seen a handful of times. CDR3 amino acids: CASSDTGLTETQYF. The CDR3 bases are TGTGCCAGCAGTGATACCGGACTTACAGAGACCCAGTACTTC. The chain combines TRBV6-1 with TRBJ2-5, with D possibly matching TRBD2 (5 bases). Germline CDR1 MNHNS, CDR2 SASEGT. This CDR3 has 14 residues. V gave up 3 bases and J gave up 4 bases, with 12 bases separating them.

V is TRBV5-4 and J is TRBJ2-7; possibly TRBD1 or TRBD2 for D (5 bases each). The V end lost 5 bases, the J end lost 3 bases, and 9 bases lay between the germline ends. Germline loops: CDR1 SGHNT, CDR2 YYREEE (reference sequence). The CDR3 covers 12 residues. This chain's CDR3 is CASRRDGYEQYF. The CDR3, as DNA: TGTGCCAGCAGAAGGGACGGCTACGAGCAGTACTTC.

V gene TRBV5-4 combines with J gene TRBJ2-7; D gene ambiguous. From germline, CDR1 is SGHNT and CDR2 YYREEE (reference sequence). The CDR3 loop spans 12 amino acids. V lost 1 base and J lost 0, with 2 bases in between. CDR3 DNA sequence: TGTGCCAGCAGCTTGCTCTCCTACGAGCAGTACTTC. The encoded protein is CASSLLSYEQYF. The complete variable domain, with remaining parts taken from reference TRBV5-4 and TRBJ2-7, reads ETGVTQSPTHLIKTRGQQVTLRCSSQSGHNTVSWYQQALGQGPQFIFQYYREEENGRGNFPPRFSGLQFPNYSSELNVNALELDDSALYLCASSLLSYEQYFGPGTRLTVT.

The chain joins TRBV5-1 to TRBJ1-1; possible D gene TRBD1, 6 bases. Trimming cost V 1 base and J 5 bases, with 21 bases left between them. Germline loops: CDR1 SGHRS, CDR2 YFSETQ. This CDR3 contains 17 residues. The CDR3 sequence: CASSLTLDSPLGTEAFF. CDR3 DNA sequence: TGCGCCAGCAGCTTGACACTGGACAGCCCCCTAGGTACTGAAGCTTTCTTT.

This chain connects TRBV11-3 to TRBJ1-1, with D unresolved. Germline V gene data show CDR1 as SGHNT and CDR2 as YENEEA. This CDR3 has 13 amino acids. V shed 0 bases and J shed 1 base, with 3 bases lying between them. The CDR3, as DNA: TGTGCCAGCAGCTTAGAACCGAACACTGAAGCTTTCTTT. Translated: CASSLEPNTEAFF.

The table lists this clone with a count of one. The gene calls are TRBV3-1 (or the pseudogene TRBV3-2) and TRBJ2-2; no reliable D call. The CDR3 covers 13 residues. Per germline, CDR1 LGHDT and CDR2 YNNKEL (reference sequence). Trimming removed 3 bases at V and 7 bases at J, with 9 bases between. As DNA, the CDR3 is TGTGCCAGCAGCCATTCCAGAGGCGGGGAGCTGTTTTTT. This sequence encodes CASSHSRGGELFF.

The genes are TRBV5-1 and TRBJ2-3; possibly TRBD2 for D (6 bases). V lost 1 base, J lost 3 bases, and 18 bases lay in between. The CDR3 extends over 17 amino acids. The germline V gene encodes CDR1 SGHRS and CDR2 YFSETQ. As DNA, the CDR3 is TGCGCCAGCAGCTTGTATGGGGGTCTCGGGGGTACAGATACGCAGTATTTT. Translating gives CASSLYGGLGGTDTQYF.

The chain joins TRBV7-3 to TRBJ2-3; D not certain. With 5 bases removed from V and 2 bases from J, the gap between germline ends came to 11 bases. The germline V gene has CDR1 SGHTA and CDR2 FQGTGA. The length of the CDR3 is 14 residues. As DNA, the CDR3 is TGTGCCAGCAGCCCACGACAAGCCACAGATACGCAGTATTTT. It translates to CASSPRQATDTQYF.

A word on this clone: The junction departs from the called germline gene at one end, perhaps through a read error. CDR3 nucleotide sequence: TGTGCCAGCAGTTTAGCGAGGGGGGTACAGGGGGACTTC. Its protein product is CASSLARGVQGDF. The V and J genes are TRBV12-3 or TRBV12-4 and TRBJ2-5; 8 bases agree with TRBD1. The CDR3 extends over 13 amino acids.